This TCR beta chain is drawn from a study of OX40 agonist ivuxolimab in advanced cancers. Regarding the research as a whole: The costimulatory receptor OX40 (CD134) was targeted by ivuxolimab, a fully human IgG2 agonistic monoclonal antibody. Partial responses occurred in three dose-escalation patients, of whom one had hepatocellular carcinoma and two had cutaneous melanoma. Prior anti-PD-1, anti-PD-L1 or anti-CTLA-4 therapy was permitted, and checkpoint inhibitors had been received by about two fifths of dose-escalation patients. The purpose of peripheral TCRbeta sequencing was to test whether ivuxolimab changed TCR sequence diversity and led to clonal T-cell expansion. The monotherapy dose-escalation portion (N of about 50 patients) of the phase I ivuxolimab trial is reported in the paper. Intravenous ivuxolimab was administered to patients every 2 weeks at six dose levels: 0.01, 0.1, 0.3, 1.5, 3 and 10 mg/kg. Of the approximately 50 patients in dose escalation, about 20 had hepatocellular carcinoma, some 15 had melanoma, 9 had renal cell carcinoma and 9 had head and neck cancer. In the dose-escalation cohort, 70% to 90% of patients were male, and the mean age was 60 years with a range of roughly 20 to 85. The investigation overall reported the following: In the 0.1-3.0 mg/kg groups, partial responders had among the lowest normalized peripheral clonal expansion, particularly in CD8+ T cells. At doses from 0.1 to 3.0 mg/kg, clonal expansion was seen in both CD4+ and CD8+ blood T cells between baseline and week 6. Which antigens the clonally expanded peripheral T cells were specific for was not determined. Low levels of normalized T-cell clonal expansion were also seen in some patients who did not respond. On average, CD8+ T cells showed more expanded clones than CD4+ T cells after ivuxolimab.

The trial excluded patients who had a history of autoimmune disease or were on systemic immunosuppression. Peripheral blood for TCR sequencing was collected from all dose cohorts at baseline, on cycle 4 day 1, and on cycle 7 day 1. Samples came from an open-label, multicenter, first-in-human phase I dose-escalation trial of ivuxolimab. The trial enrolled adults with locally advanced or metastatic head and neck squamous cell, hepatocellular, melanoma or renal cell carcinoma. Before TCR sequencing, CD4+ and CD8+ T cells were separately sorted from peripheral blood. For sequencing of the TCRbeta CDR3 region, genomic DNA was extracted from the sorted cells. TCRbeta CDR3 regions were sequenced using the immunoSEQ Assay. TCRdb took over this immuneACCESS table, retaining in-frame rearrangements with V and J assigned. Such tables are incomplete; in checked studies, under half of the missing clones stem from an unresolved V gene, and the remainder is unexplained. A total of about 68,000 clones appear in this sample, roughly nine tenths of them only once. Approximately 0.32% of the sample rests with the top ten.

Reading the germline V gene gives CDR1 MDHEN and CDR2 SYDVKM. The V end loses 3 bases and the J end loses 0 bases, and a stretch of 15 bases separates them. Reading from cysteine to phenylalanine, the CDR3 counts 18 amino acids. Only the CDR3 DNA stays, 54 bases, in frame from base 1. For this clone: No cognate antigen has been identified for it. Within one base of it there is no much larger clone, and no base qualities were kept.

The TCR was taken from an adult with an advanced solid tumor such as melanoma, head and neck, liver or kidney cancer. The chain joins TRBV28 to TRBJ2-6, with no confident D gene call. The sequencing used CD4+ or CD8+ T cells sorted from blood, collected in a trial of the OX40 agonist ivuxolimab. The DNA sequence is TGTGCCAGCAGTTTGGGTGTGCGGAAACTCTCTGGGGCCAACGTCCTGACTTTC. Its amino acids are CASSLGVRKLSGANVLTF.